What follows are 28 T cell receptor beta chains derived from one specimen sequenced in a study of blood T cell repertoires in COVID-19. TCRdb keeps only in-frame clones here, not all; method: immunoSEQ multiplex PCR. The table records roughly 240,000 clones, approximately 86% of them present only once. The sample was peripheral blood. The receptors derive from a woman between 25 and 40 years old who had recovered from COVID-19.

This clone has only a few counts. The V and J genes are TRBV29-1 and TRBJ2-1; no clear D gene. The CDR3 extends over 13 amino acids. V lost 5 bases and J lost 8, with 16 bases in between. Germline V gene data show CDR1 as SQVTM and CDR2 as ANQGSEA. CDR3 DNA sequence: TGCAGCGTTTATGAGCCGACCCTAGATGAGCAGTTCTTC. As protein: CSVYEPTLDEQFF.

The chain carries TRBV7-9 and TRBJ2-7; TRBD1 agrees at 9 bases. After removal of 3 bases from V and 5 bases from J, the junction contained 11 bases not matched to a gene. There are 16 residues in the CDR3. The germline V gene has CDR1 SEHNR and CDR2 FQNEAQ (reference sequence). The CDR3 protein is CASSFLRDRALNEQYF. The CDR3 bases are TGTGCCAGCAGCTTCCTCCGGGACAGGGCCCTGAACGAGCAGTACTTC.

This clone was seen a single time. CDR3 nucleotide sequence: TGTGCCAGCAGCTCGGACAGCTTAAAGTTAGCTAACTATGGCTACACCTTC. Protein product: CASSSDSLKLANYGYTF. The chain has TRBV7-8 and TRBJ1-2; D might be TRBD1 (6 bases). V was pared by 4 bases and J by 0 bases, with 18 bases between. In germline, CDR1 is SGHVS, CDR2 FQNEAQ. The CDR3 runs 17 residues.

The CDR3 nucleotides read TGTGCCAGCACATATCCGGGACAGGGGGGGACCCAGTACTTC. Translating gives CASTYPGQGGTQYF. V is TRBV6-5 and J is TRBJ2-5; 11 bases agree with TRBD1. The CDR3 covers 14 residues. Germline lookup yields CDR1 MNHEY and CDR2 SVGAGI. The trim removed 7 bases at V and 7 bases at J, leaving 8 bases unmatched.

V is TRBV4-1 and J is TRBJ2-6, with D maybe TRBD2 (5 bases). The CDR3 is 15 residues long. V lost 3 bases and J 0 bases, leaving 6 bases between the germline ends. CDR1 and CDR2 (germline): MGHRA, YSYEKL. The CDR3 region has the DNA TGCGCCAGCAGCCAGGGGAGCTCTGGGGCCAACGTCCTGACTTTC. Amino acid sequence: CASSQGSSGANVLTF.

This chain links TRBV9 with TRBJ1-2; D uncertain. The germline V gene encodes CDR1 SGDLS and CDR2 YYNGEE. The CDR3 runs 15 residues. Trimming took off 1 base at V and 4 bases at J, with 14 bases between the two ends. For the CDR3, the DNA is TGTGCCAGCAGCGTAAAGAGTGAGGTCAGCTATGGCTACACCTTC. It yields the protein CASSVKSEVSYGYTF.

The chain joins TRBV19 to TRBJ1-6; D call uncertain. Trimming stripped 1 base from V and 8 bases from J, with 15 bases between. The germline gives CDR1 LNHDA, CDR2 SQIVND (reference sequence). The CDR3 runs 16 residues. CDR3 sequence: CASSIVGGPGDSPLHF. CDR3 nucleotides: TGTGCCAGTAGTATAGTCGGCGGACCCGGGGATTCACCCCTCCACTTT.

The rearrangement links TRBV7-2 to TRBJ1-2, with a weak D call TRBD1 (5 bases). Trimming cost V 1 base and J 8 bases, with 11 bases left between them. Germline V gives CDR1 SGHTA, CDR2 FQGNSA. The CDR3 has 13 residues. The CDR3 reads CASSLEGLKGYTF. CDR3 nucleotide sequence: TGTGCCAGCAGCTTAGAGGGACTAAAAGGCTACACCTTC.

V gene TRBV6-1 combines with J gene TRBJ2-7; D ambiguous. V was cut by 0 bases and J by 0 bases, with 9 bases left in between. In germline, CDR1 is MNHNS, CDR2 SASEGT. This CDR3 is built from 15 residues. The CDR3 DNA is TGTGCCAGCAGTGAAGCGATCGCCAGCTCCTACGAGCAGTACTTC. Translated, it gives CASSEAIASSYEQYF.

The gene calls are TRBV7-2 and TRBJ2-7; 8 bases fit TRBD2. The V gene's germline CDR1 is SGHTA and CDR2 FQGNSA. The CDR3 has 14 residues. V lost 0 bases and J lost 7; bases outside the gene matches: 5. The DNA of the CDR3 is TGTGCCAGCAGCTTAGCGAGCGGGGGTGGGGAGCAGTACTTC. As protein: CASSLASGGGEQYF.

This clone was counted a single time. V usage is TRBV11-1 and J usage is TRBJ2-7; D is undetermined. V was trimmed by 3 bases and J by 4 bases, leaving 10 bases between them. The CDR3 consists of 13 residues. Germline CDR1 and CDR2: SGHAT and FQDESV (reference sequence). The CDR3 DNA reads TGTGCCAGCAGCTTTGGGCAGGAATACGAGCAGTACTTC. Amino acids: CASSFGQEYEQYF.

The chain is built from TRBV27 and TRBJ2-7; a possible D gene is TRBD2 (6 bases). This CDR3 comprises 15 residues. Trimming left V 5 bases short and J 2 bases short, with 16 bases between. Germline V CDR1 and CDR2: MNHEY, SMNVEV (reference sequence). The CDR3, as DNA: TGTGCCAGCAGTCTCCGGGGGAATGGGGCCTACGAGCAGTACTTC. Amino acids: CASSLRGNGAYEQYF.

The J gene is TRBJ1-3, the V gene TRBV6-2 or TRBV6-3; unclear D gene. V was pared by 2 bases and J by 4 bases, with 12 bases between. Germline CDR1 is MNHEY and CDR2 is SVGEGT. The CDR3 is 15 amino acids. Here the CDR3 reads CASSYDGSRGNTIYF. In nucleotides, the CDR3 is TGTGCCAGCAGTTACGACGGATCGAGGGGAAACACCATATATTTT.

The V and J genes are TRBV5-1 and TRBJ1-2, with D possibly matching TRBD1 (6 bases). CDR1 is SGHRS and CDR2 is YFSETQ in the germline V gene. The CDR3 sequence is 15 residues long. V dropped 4 bases and J dropped 8 bases, with 21 bases sitting between them. In DNA, the CDR3 is TGCGCCAGCAGCGATCGGGACACCTCCCTCCGGGGCTACACCTTC. It codes for CASSDRDTSLRGYTF.

The chain links TRBV28 to TRBJ2-1; 12 bases map to TRBD1. V lost 8 bases, J lost 10 bases, and 6 bases stayed unmatched. CDR3 length: 13 residues. Looked up from germline, CDR1 is MDHEN and CDR2 is SYDVKM. The CDR3: CASLGTGGYEQFF. CDR3 in DNA: TGTGCCAGCCTGGGGACAGGGGGCTACGAGCAGTTCTTC.

The chain carries TRBV6-2 or TRBV6-3 and TRBJ1-6, with unresolved D. The CDR3 covers 15 residues. The germline V gene has CDR1 MNHEY and CDR2 SVGEGT. V shed 2 bases and J shed 9 bases, with 14 bases lying between them. CDR3 DNA: TGTGCCAGCAGTTACGATGAACCGGCGGGTTCACCCCTCCACTTT. Amino acids: CASSYDEPAGSPLHF.

This clone has just one count. The genes are TRBV30 and TRBJ2-1, with D maybe TRBD1 (5 bases). There are 12 residues in the CDR3. V gave up 2 bases and J gave up 8 bases, with 10 bases separating them. Germline V gene lookup returns CDR1 GTSNPN and CDR2 SVGIG (reference sequence). DNA of the CDR3: TGTGCCTGGAGTAAGGGGATCTATGAGCAGTTCTTC. The encoded protein is CAWSKGIYEQFF.

This rearrangement joins TRBV30 to TRBJ1-2; D might be TRBD1 (5 bases). The length of the CDR3 is 13 residues. Germline V gives CDR1 GTSNPN, CDR2 SVGIG (reference sequence). V lost 5 bases and J 4 bases, leaving 14 bases between the germline ends. The CDR3 DNA reads TGTGCCTGGTGTGAAGGGGCAGGCTATGGCTACACCTTC. This codes for CAWCEGAGYGYTF.

This chain uses TRBV5-1 with TRBJ2-7; 10 bases match TRBD1. The CDR3 length is 14 residues. V lost 4 bases and J lost 2; bases outside the gene matches: 3. Germline V gene data show CDR1 as SGHRS and CDR2 as YFSETQ. The CDR3 loop reads CASSAGTGAYEQYF. The CDR3 coding sequence is TGCGCCAGCAGCGCCGGGACAGGGGCCTACGAGCAGTACTTC.

This clone came up once. The J gene is TRBJ1-5, the V gene TRBV18; the match to TRBD1 covers 7 bases. CDR1 KGHSH and CDR2 LQKENI come from the germline V gene. This CDR3 is 15 amino acids long. J gave up 3 bases and V 5 bases, and 7 bases lay outside the gene matches. The CDR3 region has the DNA TGTGCCAGCTCATCTCAGGGGGGACCCAATCAGCCCCAGCATTTT. It yields the protein CASSSQGGPNQPQHF.

The chain has TRBV19 and TRBJ2-7, with a tentative D call TRBD2 (5 bases). Trimming took 5 bases from V and 5 from J, leaving 22 bases between them. The CDR3 is 16 amino acids. Germline assignment: CDR1 LNHDA and CDR2 SQIVND (reference sequence). CDR3 residues: CASSGRRTSSSDEQYF. CDR3 bases: TGTGCCAGTAGTGGTAGGAGGACGTCCTCTTCTGACGAGCAGTACTTC.

In DNA form, the CDR3 reads TGCGCCAGCAGCCACAGAAGCGGGAGCGCGTCGGTCCACGAGCAGTACTTC. Protein sequence: CASSHRSGSASVHEQYF. The chain combines TRBV5-1 with TRBJ2-7; 8 nucleotides line up with TRBD2. CDR3 size: 17 residues. Germline lookup yields CDR1 SGHRS and CDR2 YFSETQ. The V and J ends lost 4 bases and 5 bases, in that order; junction bases with no gene match: 17.

This sequence joins TRBV3-1 (or the pseudogene TRBV3-2) and TRBJ2-3, with 9 bases that match TRBD2. The CDR3 has 15 amino acids. Germline CDR1 reads LGHDT; CDR2 reads YNNKEL (reference sequence). V shed 4 bases and J 5 bases; nucleotides not matched to a gene: 7. The CDR3, as DNA: TGTGCCAGCAGCCGGCGGGGGGGCGAGTTAGATACGCAGTATTTT. Its protein is CASSRRGGELDTQYF.

The chain employs TRBV7-2 and TRBJ2-7, with unresolved D. V was shortened by 3 bases and J by 4 bases, with 7 bases between the two germline ends. Per the germline V gene, CDR1 is SGHTA and CDR2 is FQGNSA. The CDR3 covers 12 residues. Written as DNA, the CDR3 is TGTGCCAGCAGCTTCGACTTTTACGAGCAGTACTTC. Its translation: CASSFDFYEQYF. Together with reference TRBV7-2 and TRBJ2-7, the CDR3 gives the full variable domain: GAGVSQSPSNKVTEKGKDVELRCDPISGHTALYWYRQSLGQGLEFLIYFQGNSAPDKSGLPSDRFSAERTGGSVSTLTIQRTQQEDSAVYLCASSFDFYEQYFGPGTRLTVT.

The chain links TRBV19 to TRBJ1-5; no reliable D call. V lost 0 bases and J lost 7, with 16 bases in between. The CDR3 runs 16 residues. The germline V gene has CDR1 LNHDA and CDR2 SQIVND (reference sequence). The CDR3 sequence: CASSIDLDSGGQPQHF. Here the CDR3 DNA reads TGTGCCAGTAGTATAGATCTAGATTCGGGAGGGCAGCCCCAGCATTTT.

The gene calls are TRBV4-1 and TRBJ2-1, with D uncertain. Germline V lookup: CDR1 MGHRA, CDR2 YSYEKL. The length of the CDR3 is 16 residues. V was trimmed by 1 base and J by 8 bases, leaving 18 bases between them. The CDR3 nucleotides are TGCGCCAGCAGCCAAGTCGCTACTACCCCCTGGGATGAGCAGTTCTTC. This encodes CASSQVATTPWDEQFF.

The chain recombines TRBV5-1 with TRBJ1-2, with D perhaps matching TRBD1 (5 bases). Trimming shortened V by 0 bases and J by 8 bases, and 14 bases separated the two germline ends. The CDR3 is 14 residues long. From germline, CDR1 is SGHRS and CDR2 YFSETQ. CDR3 sequence reads: CASSLDVQGSGYTF. In DNA form, the CDR3 reads TGCGCCAGCAGCTTGGATGTGCAGGGTTCCGGCTACACCTTC.

The CDR3 DNA reads TGTGCCAGCAGCTCGGGACATTGGGAAAAACTGTTTTTT. Protein: CASSSGHWEKLFF. V and J are TRBV5-6 and TRBJ1-4; TRBD1 is a possible D gene (6 bases). The CDR3 sequence is 13 residues long. Per germline, CDR1 SGHDT and CDR2 YYEEEE. V was shortened by 3 bases and J by 8 bases, with 11 bases between the two germline ends. Variable domain in full (rest from reference TRBV5-6 and TRBJ1-4): DAGVTQSPTHLIKTRGQQVTLRCSPKSGHDTVSWYQQALGQGPQFIFQYYEEEERQRGNFPDRFSGHQFPNYSSELNVNALLLGDSALYLCASSSGHWEKLFFGSGTQLSVL.